This T cell receptor (beta chain) stems from a study of shared clonotypes between healthy human individuals. General study results and limits: Depth was large, yet rarefaction showed that sorted-subset sequencing was incomplete. Approximately 4.5% was the fraction of naive CD4 clonotypes found shared across four donors.

Assay: immunoSEQ multiplex PCR; the TCRdb copy retains only in-frame clones and omits some. The sample holds about 1,500,000 clones; roughly 96% are singletons and the top ten take roughly 1.2%. This clone occurred once. The target antigen is unknown. The V segment lost 4 bases and the J segment 4 bases; nucleotides outside the gene matches: 12. The germline gives CDR1 SGHTA, CDR2 FQGTGA. There are 17 residues in the CDR3. Sequencing was performed on naive CD4+ T cells sorted from blood. This sample's subset: CD45RA+ positively selected. This clonotype was sampled from a man aged 30-40 years in good health. The chain uses TRBV7-3 and TRBJ2-2; TRBD2 aligns across 7 bases. The CDR3 here is CASSSPTGEGSTGELFF. For the CDR3, the DNA is TGTGCCAGCAGCTCCCCAACCGGGGAGGGTAGCACCGGGGAGCTGTTTTTT.